This T cell receptor (beta chain) appears in the sequencing data of a study of cytomegalovirus exposure and HLA in healthy donors. On the study more broadly: The early release's HLA-typed donors yielded about 85 million unique TCRs.

Use of 60 Vbeta and 13 Jbeta primers characterized the PCR. Some clones are missing from TCRdb's copy, which holds only in-frame ones; the method was immunoSEQ multiplex PCR. Found here are approximately 100,000 clones, about 76% of them singletons; the top ten hold less than 5%. This CDR3 contains 13 residues. With 8 bases removed from V and 1 base from J, the gap between germline ends came to 9 bases. CDR1 is MNHNY, CDR2 SVGAGI, per germline (reference sequence). Healthy bone marrow donors supplied every sample. The TCR sequence derives from a middle-aged woman in good health and CMV-seronegative. The J gene is TRBJ1-5, the V gene TRBV6-6; D unclear. The sequenced sample was PBMCs. CDR3 nucleotide sequence: TGTGCCAGCGACGAACAGAGCAATCAGCCCCAGCATTTT. It is translated as CASDEQSNQPQHF.